This T cell receptor (beta chain) was recorded in a study of blood T cell repertoires in COVID-19. In the study overall: Acute and convalescent COVID-19 specimens originated in the United States, Italy and Spain. In each case, the material was cDNA or gDNA derived from T cells, B-cell-depleted T cells, or PBMCs.

The data were produced by immunoSEQ multiplex PCR, yet TCRdb's version contains in-frame clones alone and is incomplete. The sample includes around 460,000 clones, approximately 90% of them seen just once. V lost 0 bases, J lost 7 bases, and 18 bases lay in between. In germline, CDR1 is SGHAT, CDR2 FQNNGV. CDR3 length: 16 amino acids. The receptor was isolated from a man between 18 and 35 years old with COVID-19, enrolled during active disease. The V call is TRBV11-2, the J call TRBJ1-2, with D perhaps matching TRBD1 (5 bases). The sequenced sample consisted of peripheral blood. The CDR3 nucleotides read TGTGCCAGCAGCTTAGATTTTGGACGGACATATCCTGGCTACACCTTC. Translated: CASSLDFGRTYPGYTF.